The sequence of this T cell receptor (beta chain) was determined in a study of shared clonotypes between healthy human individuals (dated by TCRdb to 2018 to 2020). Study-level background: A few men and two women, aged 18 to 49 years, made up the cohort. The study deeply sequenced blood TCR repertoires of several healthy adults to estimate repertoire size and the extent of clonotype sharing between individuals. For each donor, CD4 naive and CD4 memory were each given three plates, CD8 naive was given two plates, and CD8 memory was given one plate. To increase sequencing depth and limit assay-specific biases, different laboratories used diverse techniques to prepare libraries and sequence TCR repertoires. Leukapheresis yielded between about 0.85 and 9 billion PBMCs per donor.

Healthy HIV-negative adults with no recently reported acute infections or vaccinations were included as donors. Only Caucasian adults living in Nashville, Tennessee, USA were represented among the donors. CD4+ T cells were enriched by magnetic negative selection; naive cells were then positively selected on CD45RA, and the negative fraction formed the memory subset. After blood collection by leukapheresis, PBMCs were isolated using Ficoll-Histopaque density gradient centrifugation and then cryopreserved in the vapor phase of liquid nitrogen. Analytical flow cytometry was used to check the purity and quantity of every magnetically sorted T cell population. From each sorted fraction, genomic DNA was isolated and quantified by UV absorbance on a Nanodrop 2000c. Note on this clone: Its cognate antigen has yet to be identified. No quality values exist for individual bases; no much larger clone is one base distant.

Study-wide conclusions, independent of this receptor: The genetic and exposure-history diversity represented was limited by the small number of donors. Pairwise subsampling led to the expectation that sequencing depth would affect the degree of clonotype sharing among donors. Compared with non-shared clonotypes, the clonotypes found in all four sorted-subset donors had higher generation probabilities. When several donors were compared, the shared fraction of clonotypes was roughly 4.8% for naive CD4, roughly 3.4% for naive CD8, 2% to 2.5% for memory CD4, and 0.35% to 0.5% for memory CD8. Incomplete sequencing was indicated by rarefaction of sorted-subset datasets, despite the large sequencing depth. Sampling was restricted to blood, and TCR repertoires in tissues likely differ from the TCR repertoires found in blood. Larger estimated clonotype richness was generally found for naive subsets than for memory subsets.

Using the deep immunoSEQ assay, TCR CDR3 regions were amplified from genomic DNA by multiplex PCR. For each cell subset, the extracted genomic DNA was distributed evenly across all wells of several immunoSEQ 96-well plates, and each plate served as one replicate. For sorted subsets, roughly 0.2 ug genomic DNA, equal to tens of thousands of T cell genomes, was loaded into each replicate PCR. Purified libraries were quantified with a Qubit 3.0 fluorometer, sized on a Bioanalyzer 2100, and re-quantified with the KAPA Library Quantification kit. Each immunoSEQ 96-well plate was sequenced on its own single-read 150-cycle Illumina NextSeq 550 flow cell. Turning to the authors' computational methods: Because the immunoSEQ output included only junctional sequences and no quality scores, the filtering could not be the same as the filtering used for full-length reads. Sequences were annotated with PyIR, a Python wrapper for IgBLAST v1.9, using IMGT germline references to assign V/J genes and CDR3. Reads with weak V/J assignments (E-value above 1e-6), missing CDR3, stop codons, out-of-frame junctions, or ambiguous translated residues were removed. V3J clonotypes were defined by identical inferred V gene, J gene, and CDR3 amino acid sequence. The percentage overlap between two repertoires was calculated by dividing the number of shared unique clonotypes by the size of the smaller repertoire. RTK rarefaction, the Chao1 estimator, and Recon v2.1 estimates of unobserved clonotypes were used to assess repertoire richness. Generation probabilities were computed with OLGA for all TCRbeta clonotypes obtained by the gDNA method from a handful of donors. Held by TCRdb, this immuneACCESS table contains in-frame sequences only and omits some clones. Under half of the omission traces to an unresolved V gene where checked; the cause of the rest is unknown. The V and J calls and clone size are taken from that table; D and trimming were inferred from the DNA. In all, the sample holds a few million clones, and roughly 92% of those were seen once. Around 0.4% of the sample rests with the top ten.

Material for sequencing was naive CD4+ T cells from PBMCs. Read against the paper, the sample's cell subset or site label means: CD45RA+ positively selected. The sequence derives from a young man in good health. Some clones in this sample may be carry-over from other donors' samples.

CDR3 loop: CASSIAGPSAETQYF. The DNA sequence follows: TGTGCCAGCTCAATAGCGGGCCCATCGGCAGAGACCCAGTACTTC. The chain is made from TRBV19 and TRBJ2-5; the central 7 bases match TRBD2. Reading from cysteine to phenylalanine, the CDR3 counts 15 amino acids. Of all the DNA, just the CDR3 is kept, 45 bases in frame from base 1. CDR1 and CDR2, looked up from the germline V gene (reference sequence), are LNHDA and SQIVND. V is trimmed back by 9 bases and J by 4 bases, and the junction contains 14 bases that no gene match accounts for.